Here is one T cell receptor beta chain with its context. Here immunoSEQ multiplex PCR was the method, and the copy in TCRdb shows in-frame clones only, minus some. The table lists 130,000 to 150,000 clones, roughly 87% of them singletons. This entry is derived from a study of blood T cell repertoires in COVID-19. Across the study: Donors in the United States, Italy and Spain gave samples during acute or convalescent COVID-19.

This CDR3 has 14 amino acids. Unmatched junction bases numbered 6, after V lost 6 bases and J lost 4 bases. Germline V gene lookup returns CDR1 MNHEY and CDR2 SMNVEV (reference sequence). This clonotype originated in a woman aged 50 to 60 with acute or convalescent COVID-19. The source material was peripheral blood. The gene calls are TRBV27 and TRBJ1-2, with TRBD1 identical over 9 bases. CDR3 bases: TGTGCCAGCAGGGGACAGGGATTCTCCTATGGCTACACCTTC. Its translation: CASRGQGFSYGYTF.